This T cell receptor (beta chain) is drawn from a study of OX40 agonist ivuxolimab in advanced cancers. Study-wide background: Recorded diagnoses for dose-escalation patients were hepatocellular carcinoma, melanoma, renal cell or head and neck cancer. Three patients responded partially, comprising one with hepatocellular carcinoma and two with cutaneous melanoma.

Sequencing used immunoSEQ multiplex PCR; TCRdb keeps in-frame clones, though not all of them. This repertoire shows 80,000 to 100,000 clones, around 88% found once; its top ten account for 0.45% to 0.55%. The source is an adult with an advanced solid tumor such as melanoma, head and neck, liver or kidney cancer. Source: CD4+ or CD8+ T cells sorted from blood, taken in a trial of the OX40 agonist ivuxolimab.

CDR3 loop: CASSRNIGGNEQYF. CDR3 sequence (DNA): TGTGCCAGCAGTCGTAACATAGGCGGGAACGAGCAGTACTTC. J is TRBJ2-7 and V is TRBV6-5; weak D call: TRBD2 (6 bases). The V end was cut by 5 bases, the J end by 5 bases, with 16 bases between. The CDR3 loop spans 14 amino acids. CDR1 and CDR2 (germline): MNHEY, SVGAGI.